The sequence of this TCR beta chain was determined in a study of long-term antiretroviral therapy in people with HIV. About the research overall: The study's earliest collections predate the 2015 immediate-ART recommendation by about a decade.

About this clone itself: The antigen remains undetermined.

General study results and limits: ART adherence, viral resistance and therapy changes were undocumented.

Runs used v3.0 of the immunoSEQ assay and were done at survey level. Samples were sequenced targeting roughly 35,000-55,000 T-cell genomes each. This table comes from immunoSEQ multiplex PCR, and its TCRdb copy is limited to in-frame clones, with some not included. The data show tens of thousands of clones, about 80% seen once. Every participant with HIV received treatment in the United States. V lost 0 bases to trimming and J lost 4 bases; unmatched junction nucleotides: 6. The germline V gene has CDR1 SGDLS and CDR2 YYNGEE. This CDR3 is built from 16 residues. This specimen consisted of unsorted PBMCs, obtained 1.1 years before starting antiretroviral therapy. The chain is built from TRBV9 and TRBJ2-2; 7 bases line up with TRBD1. This clonotype was sampled from a woman aged 30 to 39 with HIV. DNA for the CDR3: TGTGCCAGCAGCGTAGGTCTCCGGGACAGCACCGGGGAGCTGTTTTTT. It translates to CASSVGLRDSTGELFF.